One sample yielded the 19 T cell receptor beta chains listed below, sequenced in a study of PD-1 blockade in classical Hodgkin lymphoma. Produced via immunoSEQ multiplex PCR; TCRdb's table is partial and in-frame only. The table includes some 50,000 clones, around 66% detected once. Following autologous stem cell transplantation, relapse occurred in every patient, and exposure to brentuximab vedotin varied. The starting material was peripheral blood mononuclear cells (PBMCs), obtained at baseline. These TCRs come from a human donor with classical Hodgkin lymphoma.

For the CDR3, the DNA is TGTGCCAGCAGCTTTGGGGGGAACTATGGCTACACCTTC. Its protein is CASSFGGNYGYTF. The genes are TRBV7-3 and TRBJ1-2; D perhaps matches TRBD1 (5 bases). Deletions cut 3 bases from V and 2 bases from J, with 7 bases between. Germline V gene lookup returns CDR1 SGHTA and CDR2 FQGTGA. This CDR3 spans 13 amino acids.

The chain joins TRBV9 to TRBJ1-4; tentatively, D is TRBD1 (6 bases). This CDR3 is built from 16 residues. V lost 0 bases and J lost 3, with 12 bases in between. Germline V gives CDR1 SGDLS, CDR2 YYNGEE. CDR3 sequence reads: CASSVGGALANEKLFF. As DNA, the CDR3 is TGTGCCAGCAGCGTAGGGGGGGCTCTGGCTAATGAAAAACTGTTTTTT.

The chain is built from TRBV18 and TRBJ1-6; 7 bases align to TRBD1. Trimming cost V 1 base and J 6 bases; bases outside gene matches: 15. Looked up from germline, CDR1 is KGHSH and CDR2 is LQKENI. CDR3 length: 19 amino acids. CDR3 nucleotides: TGTGCCAGCTCACCACGTCAGACGACAGGGTCGGACGCTAATTCACCCCTCCACTTT. Residues: CASSPRQTTGSDANSPLHF.

The sample holds one count of this clone. The chain joins TRBV27 to TRBJ2-7; D gene ambiguous. The CDR3 covers 15 residues. Trimming left V 4 bases short and J 5 bases short, with 18 bases between. Germline V lookup: CDR1 MNHEY, CDR2 SMNVEV (reference sequence). The CDR3 reads CASSSMTGARNEQYF. The CDR3 DNA is TGTGCCAGCAGTTCAATGACCGGAGCTCGGAACGAGCAGTACTTC.

The genes are TRBV5-8 and TRBJ1-3; D gene unclear. CDR3 length: 15 residues. V shed 4 bases and J shed 0 bases, with 11 bases lying between them. In germline, CDR1 is SGHTS, CDR2 YDEGEE. The CDR3 coding sequence is TGTGCCAGCAGCAAAGGGATGTACTCTGGAAACACCATATATTTT. This sequence encodes CASSKGMYSGNTIYF.

This chain uses TRBV11-2 with TRBJ2-7, with D unresolved. Germline V lookup: CDR1 SGHAT, CDR2 FQNNGV. The CDR3 sequence is 13 residues long. The V end lost 1 base, the J end lost 1 base, and 5 bases lay between the germline ends. The CDR3 loop is CASSLAGSYEQYF. In DNA form, the CDR3 reads TGTGCCAGCAGCTTAGCCGGTTCCTACGAGCAGTACTTC.

The chain uses TRBV7-9 and TRBJ2-2; D is uncertain. Germline assignment: CDR1 SEHNR and CDR2 FQNEAQ (reference sequence). Trimming pared 2 bases from V and 0 bases from J, leaving 10 bases between. This CDR3 has 16 residues. CDR3 coding DNA: TGTGCCAGCAGCTTACCGGCATACGCGAACACCGGGGAGCTGTTTTTT. Amino acid sequence: CASSLPAYANTGELFF.

V gene TRBV28 combines with J gene TRBJ1-1, with unresolved D. The CDR3 is 13 amino acids. Trimming removed 8 bases from V and 0 bases from J, with 10 bases in between. The germline V gene has CDR1 MDHEN and CDR2 SYDVKM. The CDR3 region is CASRGLMNTEAFF. The CDR3 coding sequence is TGTGCCAGCCGCGGGCTCATGAACACTGAAGCTTTCTTT.

The CDR3 DNA is TGCGCCAGCAGAGGACTAGCGGGCCCCCAAGAGACCCAGTACTTC. As protein: CASRGLAGPQETQYF. This chain links TRBV5-1 with TRBJ2-5; 11 bases align to TRBD2. With 5 bases clipped from V and 1 base from J, the junction kept 4 bases outside the gene matches. Per the germline V gene, CDR1 is SGHRS and CDR2 is YFSETQ. The CDR3 loop spans 15 amino acids.

The J gene is TRBJ1-2, the V gene TRBV29-1; TRBD1 agrees at 8 bases. This CDR3 is 16 amino acids long. The germline V gene has CDR1 SQVTM and CDR2 ANQGSEA. V gave up 4 bases and J gave up 0 bases; unmatched junction bases: 10. The CDR3 coding sequence is TGCAGCGTTGTAGGGGGGTGGGACAGGACTAACTATGGCTACACCTTC. Translation: CSVVGGWDRTNYGYTF.

This chain joins TRBV2 and TRBJ1-1, with D perhaps matching TRBD1 (5 bases). Germline V gene lookup returns CDR1 SNHLY and CDR2 FYNNEI. The CDR3 consists of 14 residues. The ends were cut back, 2 bases at V and 4 bases at J, with 11 bases in the middle. CDR3 residues: CASSEWGGTTEAFF. CDR3 in DNA: TGTGCCAGCAGTGAATGGGGCGGAACCACTGAAGCTTTCTTT. The entire variable domain, with the rest obtained from reference TRBV2 and TRBJ1-1, is as follows: EPEVTQTPSHQVTQMGQEVILRCVPISNHLYFYWYRQILGQKVEFLVSFYNNEISEKSEIFDDQFSVERPDGSNFTLKIRSTKLEDSAMYFCASSEWGGTTEAFFGQGTRLTVV.

This clone was detected once. The chain has TRBV27 and TRBJ1-2, with D possibly being TRBD1 (5 bases). V lost 5 bases to trimming and J lost 4 bases, with 17 bases between them. There are 15 residues in the CDR3. CDR1 and CDR2 (germline): MNHEY, SMNVEV (reference sequence). The CDR3 sequence: CASSLSLDSSYGYTF. CDR3 DNA: TGTGCCAGCAGTCTTTCCCTCGACAGCTCCTATGGCTACACCTTC.

The genes are TRBV7-9 and TRBJ2-5, with D tentatively TRBD2 (5 bases). Germline CDR1 is SEHNR and CDR2 is FQNEAQ (reference sequence). V lost 1 base to trimming and J lost 3 bases, with 18 bases between them. The CDR3 contains 17 residues. The DNA for the CDR3 is TGTGCCAGCAGCTTAGAGGGTGCTAGCCTCTGGGAAGAGACCCAGTACTTC. Translating gives CASSLEGASLWEETQYF. The variable domain in full, with the rest retrieved from reference TRBV7-9 and TRBJ2-5, is DTGVSQNPRHKITKRGQNVTFRCDPISEHNRLYWYRQTLGQGPEFLTYFQNEAQLEKSRLLSDRFSAERPKGSFSTLEIQRTEQGDSAMYLCASSLEGASLWEETQYFGPGTRLLVL.

The CDR3 DNA reads TGTGCCAGCAGCTTAGCGGGGGGCGAAGGCTACACCTTC. It is translated as CASSLAGGEGYTF. V and J are TRBV7-9 and TRBJ1-2; tentatively, D is TRBD1 (6 bases). The CDR3 length is 13 residues. Germline CDR1 SEHNR, CDR2 FQNEAQ (reference sequence). Trimming cost V 0 bases and J 8 bases, with 10 bases left between them. The full variable domain, in which reference TRBV7-9 and TRBJ1-2 provide the parts outside the CDR3, is DTGVSQNPRHKITKRGQNVTFRCDPISEHNRLYWYRQTLGQGPEFLTYFQNEAQLEKSRLLSDRFSAERPKGSFSTLEIQRTEQGDSAMYLCASSLAGGEGYTFGSGTRLTVV.

The genes are TRBV11-3 and TRBJ2-7; possibly TRBD1 for D (6 bases). The CDR3 contains 16 residues. Trimming stripped 0 bases from V and 4 bases from J, with 16 bases between. Germline V gene lookup returns CDR1 SGHNT and CDR2 YENEEA. Here the CDR3 reads CASSLDPGTGMYEQYF. The CDR3 bases are TGTGCCAGCAGCTTAGATCCCGGAACAGGGATGTACGAGCAGTACTTC.

The V call is TRBV4-2, the J call TRBJ1-4; D might be TRBD1 (5 bases). The CDR3 spans 11 residues. Trimming took 1 base from V and 16 from J, leaving 10 bases between them. Per germline, CDR1 LGHNA and CDR2 YNFKEQ. CDR3 bases: TGTGCCAGCAGCCAAGTGGCGAGGGGGTTTTTT. Translating it yields CASSQVARGFF.

The chain uses TRBV27 and TRBJ1-1; no clear D. CDR1 is MNHEY, CDR2 SMNVEV, per germline (reference sequence). CDR3 size: 13 residues. V was pared by 3 bases and J by 0 bases, with 5 bases between. CDR3 loop: CASSFEMNTEAFF. The CDR3, as DNA: TGTGCCAGCAGTTTCGAGATGAACACTGAAGCTTTCTTT.

This chain joins TRBV5-1 and TRBJ2-3, with D maybe TRBD2 (5 bases). The CDR3 totals 15 residues. Germline V CDR1 and CDR2: SGHRS, YFSETQ. V lost 2 bases, J lost 0 bases, and 10 bases lay in between. The CDR3 loop is CASSLAVSSTDTQYF. The CDR3 DNA sequence: TGCGCCAGCAGCTTAGCGGTTTCTAGCACAGATACGCAGTATTTT.

The J gene is TRBJ1-2, the V gene TRBV10-1; D not certain. V was cut by 1 base and J by 4 bases, with 7 bases left in between. The CDR3 is 13 amino acids. Per germline, CDR1 WNHNN and CDR2 SYGVQD (reference sequence). The CDR3 region has the DNA TGCGCCAGCAGTGAGTTAAGGTCCTATGGCTACACCTTC. This codes for CASSELRSYGYTF.